This TCR beta chain comes out of a study of identical twins. The ends lost 6 bases at V and 0 bases at J; junction bases unmatched: 4. CDR1 is MNHNS and CDR2 is SASEGT in the germline V gene. CDR3 length equals 15 residues. One entry per CDR3 protein results from TCRdb running MiXCR on the 5' RACE reads. This table has 650,000 to 800,000 distinct CDR3 sequences, approximately 9% appearing once. The sample was also reused in another study, on yellow fever vaccine responses in identical twins.

This receptor was obtained from a woman between 18 and 30 years old in good health. Sequencing was done on a sample of PBMCs. V gene TRBV6-1 combines with J gene TRBJ1-5; 8 nucleotides line up with TRBD1. Written as DNA, the CDR3 is TGTGCCAGCAGGCCCGGGACAGGTAGCAATCAGCCCCAGCATTTT. Protein: CASRPGTGSNQPQHF.